The TCR beta chain under discussion was sequenced for a study of blood T cell repertoires in COVID-19. Study-wide background: Samples taken during acute and convalescent COVID-19 were collected in the United States, Italy and Spain.

Source study methods: Amplification from reference gene primers served as the basis for estimated nucleated cell counts. Clones were sequenced by immunoSEQ multiplex PCR, and TCRdb holds only the in-frame ones, with some missing. V and J calls and clone size are given by that table; D and trimming were obtained from the DNA. The sample has 400,000 to 500,000 clones; around 89% are singletons. Cohorts were based on clinical histories the participants reported. The recovered donors of Cohort 3 showed two negative PCRs, clearance, or symptom resolution. This CDR3 spans 14 amino acids. Germline-derived CDR1 and CDR2 are LNHNV and YYDKDF (reference sequence). The V end lost 2 bases, the J end lost 4 bases, and 11 bases lay between the germline ends. This clone appeared a few times.

Sequenced material: PBMCs or T cells enriched from blood (not recorded which). The TCR comes from a middle-aged woman who had recovered from COVID-19. The V and J genes are TRBV15 and TRBJ1-1, with a tentative D call TRBD1 (6 bases). DNA of the CDR3: TGTGCCACCAGCAGACCGGACAGCGGCACTGAAGCTTTCTTT. Protein: CATSRPDSGTEAFF.